This record covers a single T cell receptor (beta chain). This entry comes from a study of blood T cell repertoires in COVID-19. As for the study in general: Samples of COVID-19 (acute and convalescent) were obtained from the United States, Italy and Spain.

V was pared by 3 bases and J by 5 bases, with 2 bases of the junction left unmatched. There are 13 residues in the CDR3. The Seattle site enrolled patients during active infection and followed them longitudinally. Per the study methods: For nucleated cells, counts were estimated from reference gene primer amplification. Some clones are missing from TCRdb's copy, which holds only in-frame ones; the method was immunoSEQ multiplex PCR. That table furnishes V, J and clone size, whereas the DNA furnished D and trimming. Of about 370,000 clones detected, approximately 88% appear once; the ten largest clones hold approximately 3%.

The rearrangement links TRBV12-3 or TRBV12-4 to TRBJ2-5; 8 nucleotides line up with TRBD2. This TCR was sampled from a woman aged 25 to 39 with COVID-19, enrolled during active disease. The specimen sequenced was peripheral blood. CDR3 nucleotides: TGTGCCAGCAGTTTCACTAGCGGCGAGACCCAGTACTTC. Protein: CASSFTSGETQYF.